Listed below are T cell receptor beta chains from one sample, sequenced in a study of molecular identifiers for immune sequencing clone quantification. TCRdb itself ran the PCR reads through MiXCR, one entry per CDR3 protein. The sample contains under 350,000 distinct CDR3 sequences, about 22% of which appear only once. Sequences were obtained from naive CD8+ T cells from blood, with Jurkat cell RNA spiked in. These receptors were taken from a human donor in good health. Some libraries in this study had Jurkat cell RNA spiked in. Both conserved end residues are part of each CDR3. The order of the fields is V gene, clone size, J gene, D gene, CDR3 protein, CDR3 DNA. A D gene is named only where the DNA matches it firmly. A clone size is listed for some rows: how often the clone was seen (once, few, many), or a class if it is expanded.

TRBV12-3/TRBV12-4,-,TRBJ2-7,TRBD2,CASSFGIGGDYEQYF,TGTGCGAGCAGTTTCGGTATCGGGGGGGACTACGAGCAGTACTTC
TRBV28,many,TRBJ2-5,-,CASSFKVGDNPDETQYF,TGTGCCAGCAGTTTCAAAGTCGGGGACAACCCCGATGAGACCCAGTACTTC
TRBV10-3,-,TRBJ2-5,-,CAISESRRTGEETQYF,TGTGCCATCAGTGAGTCTCGTCGTACCGGGGAAGAGACCCAGTACTTC
TRBV20-1,many,TRBJ2-7,-,CSAALGSYEQYF,TGCAGTGCAGCACTGGGGAGCTACGAGCAGTACTTC
TRBV29-1,many,TRBJ2-5,TRBD1,CSNRDSQETQYF,TGCAGTAACCGGGACAGCCAAGAGACCCAGTACTTC
TRBV28,many,TRBJ2-7,TRBD1,CASRGTGAYEQYF,TGTGCCAGCAGAGGGACAGGGGCCTACGAGCAGTACTTC
TRBV25-1,-,TRBJ1-4,-,CASSTPGGATNEKLFF,TGTGCCAGCAGTACTCCCGGGGGAGCAACTAATGAAAAACTGTTTTTT
TRBV6-2/TRBV6-3,few,TRBJ2-1,TRBD2,CASSQSVVAGNNEQFF,TGTGCCAGCAGTCAATCGGTGGTAGCGGGAAACAATGAGCAGTTCTTC
TRBV6-2/TRBV6-3,-,TRBJ2-2,-,CANSDTGRAGELFF,TGTGCCAACAGTGACACAGGGAGGGCCGGGGAGCTGTTTTTT
TRBV28,-,TRBJ1-1,TRBD1,CASRGWTGLNTEAFF,TGTGCCAGCCGGGGCTGGACAGGACTCAACACTGAAGCTTTCTTT
TRBV9,-,TRBJ1-6,-,CASSARQGLNSPLHF,TGTGCCAGCAGCGCCCGACAAGGTCTTAATTCACCCCTCCACTTT
TRBV4-1,many,TRBJ2-7,-,CASSQEFGYEQYF,TGCGCCAGCAGCCAAGAGTTCGGGTACGAGCAGTACTTC
TRBV4-2,many,TRBJ1-1,-,CASSQEPLGRTEAFF,TGTGCCAGCAGCCAAGAACCTTTAGGTCGCACTGAAGCTTTCTTT
TRBV5-1,many,TRBJ2-3,-,CASSLYPDTDTQYF,TGCGCCAGCAGCTTGTACCCCGACACAGATACGCAGTATTTT
TRBV28,few,TRBJ2-1,TRBD1,CASRYPGGNEQFF,TGTGCCAGCAGATACCCAGGGGGCAATGAGCAGTTCTTC
TRBV20-1,few,TRBJ1-2,-,CSARDLDFNGYTF,TGCAGTGCTAGAGATCTCGACTTCAACGGCTACACCTTC
TRBV27,many,TRBJ2-7,-,CASSEQRRIHEQYF,TGTGCCAGCAGTGAACAGCGGAGGATCCACGAGCAGTACTTC
TRBV19,few,TRBJ1-2,-,CASSMETANYGYTF,TGTGCCAGTAGTATGGAAACAGCAAATTATGGCTACACCTTC